This T cell receptor beta chain emerged from a study of blood T cell repertoires in COVID-19. For the study at large: Some COVID-19 samples were acute and others convalescent; all came from the United States, Italy and Spain. From T cells, B-cell-depleted T cells, or PBMCs came the material, which was cDNA or gDNA.

Germline V lookup: CDR1 SGDLS, CDR2 YYNGEE. CDR3 length equals 15 residues. The germline V and J ends were trimmed by 2 bases and 5 bases, with 11 bases remaining between them. Measured with immunoSEQ multiplex PCR; TCRdb has only the in-frame clones, and not every one. The sample shows about 120,000 clones, 70% to 90% of them seen only once. This chain connects TRBV9 to TRBJ1-6, with TRBD1 as a possible D gene (6 bases). The clonotype originates from a man aged 45-65 years with acute or convalescent COVID-19. The sample taken for sequencing was peripheral blood. In DNA form, the CDR3 reads TGTGCCAGCAGCGTCCAAGACAGGAATAATTCACCCCTCCACTTT. It yields the protein CASSVQDRNNSPLHF.